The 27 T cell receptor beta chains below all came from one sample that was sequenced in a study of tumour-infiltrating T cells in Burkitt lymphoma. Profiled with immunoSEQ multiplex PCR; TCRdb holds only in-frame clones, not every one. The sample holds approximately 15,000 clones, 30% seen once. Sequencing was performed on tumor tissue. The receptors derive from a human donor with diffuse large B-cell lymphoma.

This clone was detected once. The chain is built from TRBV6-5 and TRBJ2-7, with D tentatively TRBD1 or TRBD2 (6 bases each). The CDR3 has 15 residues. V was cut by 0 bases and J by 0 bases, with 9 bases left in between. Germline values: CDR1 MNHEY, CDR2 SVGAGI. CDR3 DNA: TGTGCCAGCAGTTACTCGGGGGGCTACTCCTACGAGCAGTACTTC. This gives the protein CASSYSGGYSYEQYF.

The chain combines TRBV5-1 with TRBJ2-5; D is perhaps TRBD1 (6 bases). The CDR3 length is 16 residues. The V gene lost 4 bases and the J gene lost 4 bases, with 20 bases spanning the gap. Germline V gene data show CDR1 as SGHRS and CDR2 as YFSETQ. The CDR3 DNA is TGCGCCAGCAGCCGGCGATTGGACAGCATGGGAGAGACCCAGTACTTC. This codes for CASSRRLDSMGETQYF.

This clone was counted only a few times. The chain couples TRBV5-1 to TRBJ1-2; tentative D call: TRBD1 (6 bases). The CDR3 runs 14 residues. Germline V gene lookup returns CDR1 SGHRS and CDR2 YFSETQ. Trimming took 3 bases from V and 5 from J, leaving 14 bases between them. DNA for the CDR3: TGCGCCAGCAGCTCCCAGGGGTATGCATATGGCTACACCTTC. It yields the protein CASSSQGYAYGYTF.

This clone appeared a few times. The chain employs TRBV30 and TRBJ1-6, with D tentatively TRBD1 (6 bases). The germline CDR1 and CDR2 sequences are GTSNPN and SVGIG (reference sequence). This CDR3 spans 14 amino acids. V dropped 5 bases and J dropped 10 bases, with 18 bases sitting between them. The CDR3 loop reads CAWDRPPVGSPLHF. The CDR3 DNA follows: TGTGCCTGGGACAGGCCCCCGGTCGGATCACCCCTCCACTTT.

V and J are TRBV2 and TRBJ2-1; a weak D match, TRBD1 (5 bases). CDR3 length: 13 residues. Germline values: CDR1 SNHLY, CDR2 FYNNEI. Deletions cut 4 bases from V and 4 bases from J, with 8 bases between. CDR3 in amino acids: CASSAPGYNEQFF. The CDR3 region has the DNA TGTGCCAGCAGTGCGCCAGGGTACAATGAGCAGTTCTTC.

The CDR3 is CASSLSLSNYGYTF. The CDR3 DNA sequence: TGTGCCAGCAGTTTATCTCTGAGTAACTATGGCTACACCTTC. V gene TRBV27 combines with J gene TRBJ1-2, with D hard to call. V lost 0 bases and J lost 1, with 6 bases in between. The CDR3 totals 14 residues. CDR1 is MNHEY and CDR2 is SMNVEV in the germline V gene (reference sequence).

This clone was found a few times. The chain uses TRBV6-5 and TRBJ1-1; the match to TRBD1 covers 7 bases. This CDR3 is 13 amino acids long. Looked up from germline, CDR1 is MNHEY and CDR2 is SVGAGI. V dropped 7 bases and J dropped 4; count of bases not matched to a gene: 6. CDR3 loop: CASTLPGGTEAFF. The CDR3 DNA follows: TGTGCCAGCACCCTGCCAGGGGGCACTGAAGCTTTCTTT.

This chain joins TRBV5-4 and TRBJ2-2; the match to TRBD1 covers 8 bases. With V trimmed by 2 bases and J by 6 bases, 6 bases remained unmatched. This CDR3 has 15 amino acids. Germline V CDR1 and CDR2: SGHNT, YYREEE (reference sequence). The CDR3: CASSFVQGAAGELFF. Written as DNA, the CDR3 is TGTGCCAGCAGCTTTGTCCAGGGGGCCGCCGGGGAGCTGTTTTTT. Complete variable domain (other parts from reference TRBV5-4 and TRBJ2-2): ETGVTQSPTHLIKTRGQQVTLRCSSQSGHNTVSWYQQALGQGPQFIFQYYREEENGRGNFPPRFSGLQFPNYSSELNVNALELDDSALYLCASSFVQGAAGELFFGEGSRLTVL.

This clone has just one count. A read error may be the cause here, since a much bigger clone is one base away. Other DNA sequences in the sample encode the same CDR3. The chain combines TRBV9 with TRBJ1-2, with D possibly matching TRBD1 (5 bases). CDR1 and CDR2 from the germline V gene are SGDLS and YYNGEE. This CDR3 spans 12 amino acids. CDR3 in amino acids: CASSVVGEGYTF. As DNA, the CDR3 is TGTGCCAGTAGCGTAGTGGGGGAGGGCTACACCTTC.

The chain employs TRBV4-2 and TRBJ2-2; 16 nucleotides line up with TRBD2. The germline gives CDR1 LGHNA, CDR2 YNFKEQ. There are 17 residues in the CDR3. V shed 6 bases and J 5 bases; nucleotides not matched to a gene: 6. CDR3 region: CASRPPGLAGGTGELFF. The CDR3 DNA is TGTGCCAGCAGACCTCCGGGACTAGCGGGAGGGACCGGGGAGCTGTTTTTT.

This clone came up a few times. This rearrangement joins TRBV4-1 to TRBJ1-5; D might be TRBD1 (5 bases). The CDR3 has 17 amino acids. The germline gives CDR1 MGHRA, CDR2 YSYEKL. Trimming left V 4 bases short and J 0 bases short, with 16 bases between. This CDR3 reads CASSRDGKTYSNQPQHF. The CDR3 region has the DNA TGCGCCAGCAGCCGGGACGGCAAGACGTATAGCAATCAGCCCCAGCATTTT.

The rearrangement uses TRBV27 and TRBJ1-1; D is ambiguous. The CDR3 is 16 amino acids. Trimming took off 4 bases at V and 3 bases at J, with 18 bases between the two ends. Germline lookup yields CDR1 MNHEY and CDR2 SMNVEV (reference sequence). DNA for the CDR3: TGTGCCAGCAGTTCCTATCGTGTGGGGAAGGACACTGAAGCTTTCTTT. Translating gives CASSSYRVGKDTEAFF.

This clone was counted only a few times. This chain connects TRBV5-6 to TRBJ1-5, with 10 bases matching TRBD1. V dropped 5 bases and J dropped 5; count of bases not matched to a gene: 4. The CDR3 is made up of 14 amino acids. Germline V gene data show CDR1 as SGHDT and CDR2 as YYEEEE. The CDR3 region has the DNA TGTGCCAGCAGTTACGGGACAGGGGATCAGCCCCAGCATTTT. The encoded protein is CASSYGTGDQPQHF.

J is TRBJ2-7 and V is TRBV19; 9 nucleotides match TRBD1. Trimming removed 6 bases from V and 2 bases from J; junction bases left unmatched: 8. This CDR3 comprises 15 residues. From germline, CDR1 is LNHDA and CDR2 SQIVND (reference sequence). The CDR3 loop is CASSSQGAPTYEQYF. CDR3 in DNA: TGTGCCAGTAGCTCACAGGGGGCTCCTACCTACGAGCAGTACTTC.

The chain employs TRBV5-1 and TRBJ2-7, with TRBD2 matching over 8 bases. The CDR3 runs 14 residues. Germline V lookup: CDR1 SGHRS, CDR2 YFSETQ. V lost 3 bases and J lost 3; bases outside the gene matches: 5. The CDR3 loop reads CASSSGLGDYEQYF. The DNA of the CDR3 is TGCGCCAGCAGCTCGGGACTAGGGGACTACGAGCAGTACTTC.

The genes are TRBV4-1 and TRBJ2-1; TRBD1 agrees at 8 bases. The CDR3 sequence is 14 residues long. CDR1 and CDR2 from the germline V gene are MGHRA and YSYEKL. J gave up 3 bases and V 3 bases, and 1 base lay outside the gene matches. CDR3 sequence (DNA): TGCGCCAGCAGCCACGACAGGGGCTACAATGAGCAGTTCTTC. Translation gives CASSHDRGYNEQFF.

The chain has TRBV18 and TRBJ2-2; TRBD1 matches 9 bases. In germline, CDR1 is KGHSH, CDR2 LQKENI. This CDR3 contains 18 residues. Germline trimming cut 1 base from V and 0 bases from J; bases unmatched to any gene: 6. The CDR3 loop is CASSPLGQGTSNTGELFF. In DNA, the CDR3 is TGTGCCAGCTCACCACTAGGACAGGGGACTTCGAACACCGGGGAGCTGTTTTTT. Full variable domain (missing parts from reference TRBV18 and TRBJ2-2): NAGVMQNPRHLVRRRGQEARLRCSPMKGHSHVYWYRQLPEEGLKFMVYLQKENIIDESGMPKERFSAEFPKEGPSILRIQQVVRGDSAAYFCASSPLGQGTSNTGELFFGEGSRLTVL.

The CDR3 DNA follows: TGTGCCAGCAGCTGGGGAGGGGGAGTATACGAGCAGTACTTC. This encodes CASSWGGGVYEQYF. The chain recombines TRBV5-5 with TRBJ2-7, with D tentatively TRBD2 (7 bases). Germline V CDR1 and CDR2: SGHKS, YYEKEE (reference sequence). V lost 3 bases to trimming and J lost 4 bases, with 14 bases between them. CDR3 length: 14 amino acids.

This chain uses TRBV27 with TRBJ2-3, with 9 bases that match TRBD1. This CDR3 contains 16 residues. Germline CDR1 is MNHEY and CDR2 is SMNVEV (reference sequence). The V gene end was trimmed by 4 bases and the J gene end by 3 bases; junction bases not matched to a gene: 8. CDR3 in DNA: TGTGCCAGCAGTTCGACAGGGGGAGGTCTGACAGATACGCAGTATTTT. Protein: CASSSTGGGLTDTQYF.

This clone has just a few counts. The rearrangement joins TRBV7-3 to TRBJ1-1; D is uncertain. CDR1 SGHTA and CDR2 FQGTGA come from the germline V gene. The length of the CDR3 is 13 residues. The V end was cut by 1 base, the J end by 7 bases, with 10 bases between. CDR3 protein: CASSLNNGLEAFF. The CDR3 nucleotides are TGTGCCAGCAGCTTAAATAATGGGCTTGAAGCTTTCTTT.

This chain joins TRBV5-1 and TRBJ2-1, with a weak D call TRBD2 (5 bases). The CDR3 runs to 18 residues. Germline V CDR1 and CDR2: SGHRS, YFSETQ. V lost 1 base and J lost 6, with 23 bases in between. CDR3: CASSLLLGASTWGNEQFF. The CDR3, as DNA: TGCGCCAGCAGCTTGTTATTGGGAGCATCAACCTGGGGCAATGAGCAGTTCTTC.

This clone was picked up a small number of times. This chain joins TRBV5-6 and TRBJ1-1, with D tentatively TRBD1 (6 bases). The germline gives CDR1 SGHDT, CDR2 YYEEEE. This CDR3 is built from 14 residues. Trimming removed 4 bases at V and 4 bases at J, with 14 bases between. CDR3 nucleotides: TGTGCCAGCAGCAGTACAGGGTGGGGCACTGAAGCTTTCTTT. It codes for CASSSTGWGTEAFF.

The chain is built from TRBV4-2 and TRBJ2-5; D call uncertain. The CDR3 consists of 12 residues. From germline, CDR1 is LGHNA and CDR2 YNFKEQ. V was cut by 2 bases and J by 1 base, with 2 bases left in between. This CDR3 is CASSQTQETQYF. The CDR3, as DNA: TGTGCCAGCAGCCAAACCCAAGAGACCCAGTACTTC.

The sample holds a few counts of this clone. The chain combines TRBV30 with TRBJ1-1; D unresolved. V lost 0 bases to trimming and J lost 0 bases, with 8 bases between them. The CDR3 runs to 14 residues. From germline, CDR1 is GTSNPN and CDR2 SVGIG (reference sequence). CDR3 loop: CAWSVSLMNTEAFF. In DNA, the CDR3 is TGTGCCTGGAGTGTATCGCTCATGAACACTGAAGCTTTCTTT. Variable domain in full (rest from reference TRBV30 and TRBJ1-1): SQTIHQWPATLVQPVGSPLSLECTVEGTSNPNLYWYRQAAGRGLQLLFYSVGIGQISSEVPQNLSASRPQDRQFILSSKKLLLSDSGFYLCAWSVSLMNTEAFFGQGTRLTVV.

The CDR3 sequence: CASSYSGGSYEQFF. The CDR3 DNA sequence: TGTGCCAGCAGCTATTCTGGGGGGAGTTATGAGCAGTTCTTC. The rearrangement joins TRBV7-9 to TRBJ2-1; D perhaps matches TRBD2 (6 bases). The V end was cut by 4 bases, the J end by 8 bases, with 15 bases between. Germline V gene lookup returns CDR1 SEHNR and CDR2 FQNEAQ (reference sequence). This CDR3 is built from 14 residues.

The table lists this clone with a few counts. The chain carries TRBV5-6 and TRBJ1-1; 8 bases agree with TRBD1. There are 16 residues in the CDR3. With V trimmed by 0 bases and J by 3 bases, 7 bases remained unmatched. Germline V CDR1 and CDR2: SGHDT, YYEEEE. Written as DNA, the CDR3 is TGTGCCAGCAGCTTGGTGGGCCAGGGACAGGACACTGAAGCTTTCTTT. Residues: CASSLVGQGQDTEAFF. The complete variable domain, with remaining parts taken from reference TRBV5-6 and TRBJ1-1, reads DAGVTQSPTHLIKTRGQQVTLRCSPKSGHDTVSWYQQALGQGPQFIFQYYEEEERQRGNFPDRFSGHQFPNYSSELNVNALLLGDSALYLCASSLVGQGQDTEAFFGQGTRLTVV.

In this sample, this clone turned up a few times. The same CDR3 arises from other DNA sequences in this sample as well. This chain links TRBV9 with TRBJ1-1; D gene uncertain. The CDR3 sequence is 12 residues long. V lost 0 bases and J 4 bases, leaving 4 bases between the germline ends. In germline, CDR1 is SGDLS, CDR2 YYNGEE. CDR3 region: CASSVGGTEAFF. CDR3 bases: TGTGCCAGCAGCGTAGGCGGCACTGAAGCTTTCTTT.